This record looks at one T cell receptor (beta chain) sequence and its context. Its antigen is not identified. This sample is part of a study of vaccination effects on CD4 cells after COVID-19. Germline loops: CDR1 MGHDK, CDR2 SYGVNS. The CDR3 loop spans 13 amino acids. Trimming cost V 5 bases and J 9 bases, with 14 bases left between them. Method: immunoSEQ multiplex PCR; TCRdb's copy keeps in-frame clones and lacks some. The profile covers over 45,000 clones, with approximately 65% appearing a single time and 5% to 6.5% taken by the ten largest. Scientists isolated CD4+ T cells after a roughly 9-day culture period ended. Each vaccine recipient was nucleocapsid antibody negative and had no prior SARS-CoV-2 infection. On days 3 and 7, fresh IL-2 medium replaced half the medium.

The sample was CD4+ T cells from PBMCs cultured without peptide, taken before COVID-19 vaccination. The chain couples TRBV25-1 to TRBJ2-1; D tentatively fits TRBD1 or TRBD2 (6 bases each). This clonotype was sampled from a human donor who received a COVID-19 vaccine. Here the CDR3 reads CASSPRGQPEQFF. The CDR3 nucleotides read TGTGCCAGCAGTCCCCGGGGGCAGCCTGAGCAGTTCTTC.